Listed below are T cell receptor beta chains from one sample, sequenced in a study of T cell responses to AZD1222 COVID-19 vaccine. The table came from immunoSEQ multiplex PCR; TCRdb's copy has only in-frame clones and leaves some out. The profile shows over 100,000 clones, roughly four fifths of them singletons. This specimen was peripheral blood, taken on day 0 of AZD1222 vaccination. These receptor sequences come from an adult in good health. Each CDR3 is given with its conserved first and last residue. A D gene is named only where the DNA matches it firmly. Rows may omit the clone size; those that give it use once, few, many or a size class.

CDR3aa: CASSLAASGGARNEQFF
CDR3nt: TGTGCCAGCAGCTTGGCGGCTAGCGGGGGGGCGAGGAATGAGCAGTTCTTC
abundance: .
j_gene: TRBJ2-1
d_gene: TRBD2
v_gene: TRBV5-4

CDR3aa: CASSLAVRDTQYF
CDR3nt: TGTGCCAGCAGCTTAGCTGTGAGAGATACGCAGTATTTT
abundance: .
j_gene: TRBJ2-3
d_gene: .
v_gene: TRBV7-2

CDR3aa: CASSLVNTGELFF
CDR3nt: TGTGCCAGCAGCTTAGTGAACACCGGGGAGCTGTTTTTT
abundance: .
j_gene: TRBJ2-2
d_gene: .
v_gene: TRBV11-3

CDR3aa: CASSRQGLMDSPLHF
CDR3nt: TGTGCCAGCAGCCGTCAGGGGCTGATGGATTCACCCCTCCACTTT
abundance: .
j_gene: TRBJ1-6
d_gene: .
v_gene: TRBV5-8

CDR3aa: CASGGAGANEKLFF
CDR3nt: TGTGCCAGCGGGGGGGCAGGCGCTAATGAAAAACTGTTTTTT
abundance: .
j_gene: TRBJ1-4
d_gene: .
v_gene: TRBV7-9

CDR3aa: CASSFGTTEAFF
CDR3nt: TGTGCCAGCAGTTTTGGTACAACTGAAGCTTTCTTT
abundance: .
j_gene: TRBJ1-1
d_gene: .
v_gene: TRBV28

CDR3aa: CASSQVINEQFF
CDR3nt: TGTGCCAGCAGCCAAGTTATCAATGAGCAGTTCTTC
abundance: .
j_gene: TRBJ2-1
d_gene: .
v_gene: TRBV3-1/TRBV3-2

CDR3aa: CASRPGTGGETQYF
CDR3nt: TGTGCCAGCAGACCTGGGACAGGGGGGGAGACCCAGTACTTC
abundance: .
j_gene: TRBJ2-5
d_gene: TRBD1
v_gene: TRBV11-2

CDR3aa: CASSRGWGHGYTF
CDR3nt: TGTGCCAGCAGTAGGGGGTGGGGGCATGGCTACACCTTC
abundance: .
j_gene: TRBJ1-2
d_gene: .
v_gene: TRBV27

CDR3aa: CASRFHDPSTDTQYF
CDR3nt: TGTGCAAGTCGCTTTCACGACCCTAGCACAGATACGCAGTATTTT
abundance: once
j_gene: TRBJ2-3
d_gene: .
v_gene: TRBV12-2

CDR3aa: CASSGRFNEQFF
CDR3nt: TGTGCCAGCAGCGGCCGCTTTAATGAGCAGTTCTTC
abundance: .
j_gene: TRBJ2-1
d_gene: .
v_gene: TRBV7-9

CDR3aa: CASSLGGKRADTQYF
CDR3nt: TGCGCCAGCAGCTTGGGAGGGAAGAGGGCAGATACGCAGTATTTT
abundance: once
j_gene: TRBJ2-3
d_gene: .
v_gene: TRBV5-1

CDR3aa: CASRLGYEQYF
CDR3nt: TGTGCCAGCAGGCTTGGCTACGAGCAGTACTTC
abundance: .
j_gene: TRBJ2-7
d_gene: .
v_gene: TRBV6-5

CDR3aa: CASSLTVALAEQFF
CDR3nt: TGTGCCAGCAGCTTAACGGTAGCTTTGGCTGAGCAGTTCTTC
abundance: .
j_gene: TRBJ2-1
d_gene: .
v_gene: TRBV7-6

CDR3aa: CASPPPGRGRLAGSYEQYF
CDR3nt: TGTGCCAGCCCCCCCCCGGGCAGGGGGCGCCTAGCGGGGTCCTACGAGCAGTACTTC
abundance: .
j_gene: TRBJ2-7
d_gene: .
v_gene: TRBV9

CDR3aa: CSVVVGTNEKLFF
CDR3nt: TGCAGCGTTGTCGTGGGAACTAATGAAAAACTGTTTTTT
abundance: .
j_gene: TRBJ1-4
d_gene: .
v_gene: TRBV29-1

CDR3aa: CASSPTTGVTDTQYF
CDR3nt: TGTGCCAGCTCACCGACAACAGGGGTCACAGATACGCAGTATTTT
abundance: .
j_gene: TRBJ2-3
d_gene: TRBD1
v_gene: TRBV18

CDR3aa: CASSFKRGFTDTQYF
CDR3nt: TGTGCCAGCAGTTTCAAGCGGGGCTTTACAGATACGCAGTATTTT
abundance: .
j_gene: TRBJ2-3
d_gene: TRBD2
v_gene: TRBV27

CDR3aa: CASSLTGRHYGYTF
CDR3nt: TGTGCCAGCAGCTTGACAGGGAGGCACTATGGCTACACCTTC
abundance: .
j_gene: TRBJ1-2
d_gene: .
v_gene: TRBV5-6

CDR3aa: CASSLAGGPNNSPLHF
CDR3nt: TGTGCCAGCAGCTTAGCGGGGGGGCCGAATAATTCACCCCTCCACTTT
abundance: .
j_gene: TRBJ1-6
d_gene: .
v_gene: TRBV7-2

CDR3aa: CASRTGIDNSPLHF
CDR3nt: TGTGCCAGCAGGACAGGGATAGATAATTCACCCCTCCACTTT
abundance: .
j_gene: TRBJ1-6
d_gene: TRBD1
v_gene: TRBV7-2

CDR3aa: CASSLEPDSYEQYF
CDR3nt: TGTGCCAGCAGCTTGGAGCCAGATTCCTACGAGCAGTACTTC
abundance: .
j_gene: TRBJ2-7
d_gene: .
v_gene: TRBV5-4

CDR3aa: CASSSTGTEPLSTNEKLFF
CDR3nt: TGTGCCAGCAGCTCTACCGGGACGGAACCTTTATCAACTAATGAAAAACTGTTTTTT
abundance: .
j_gene: TRBJ1-4
d_gene: .
v_gene: TRBV7-6

CDR3aa: CASSLVLGAAFF
CDR3nt: TGTGCCAGCAGTTTAGTCCTCGGTGCGGCTTTCTTT
abundance: .
j_gene: TRBJ1-1
d_gene: .
v_gene: TRBV28

CDR3aa: CASSWGFPNYGYTF
CDR3nt: TGTGCCAGCAGTTGGGGGTTTCCTAACTATGGCTACACCTTC
abundance: .
j_gene: TRBJ1-2
d_gene: .
v_gene: TRBV27

CDR3aa: CASSEVAVYNEQFF
CDR3nt: TGTGCCAGCAGTGAGGTAGCGGTTTACAATGAGCAGTTCTTC
abundance: .
j_gene: TRBJ2-1
d_gene: .
v_gene: TRBV6-1

CDR3aa: CASSLSAGGPTDTQYF
CDR3nt: TGCGCCAGCAGCTTGTCAGCGGGAGGGCCGACAGATACGCAGTATTTT
abundance: .
j_gene: TRBJ2-3
d_gene: TRBD2
v_gene: TRBV5-1

CDR3aa: CASSFGQGETQYF
CDR3nt: TGTGCCAGCAGCTTCGGACAGGGAGAGACCCAGTACTTC
abundance: .
j_gene: TRBJ2-5
d_gene: TRBD1
v_gene: TRBV9

CDR3aa: CAWSVQALEAFF
CDR3nt: TGTGCCTGGAGTGTTCAGGCTCTTGAAGCTTTCTTT
abundance: .
j_gene: TRBJ1-1
d_gene: .
v_gene: TRBV30

CDR3aa: CASSLTRQQPQHF
CDR3nt: TGTGCCAGCAGCCTTACCCGACAACAGCCCCAGCATTTT
abundance: .
j_gene: TRBJ1-5
d_gene: .
v_gene: TRBV7-2

CDR3aa: CSAAGGDEQFF
CDR3nt: TGCAGTGCCGCGGGCGGGGATGAGCAGTTCTTC
abundance: .
j_gene: TRBJ2-1
d_gene: .
v_gene: TRBV20-1

CDR3aa: CASGRSSYNEQFF
CDR3nt: TGTGCCAGCGGGCGGAGCTCCTACAATGAGCAGTTCTTC
abundance: .
j_gene: TRBJ2-1
d_gene: .
v_gene: TRBV6-5

CDR3aa: CASSLELVGGDTQYF
CDR3nt: TGCGCCAGCAGCTTGGAGTTAGTAGGGGGGGATACGCAGTATTTT
abundance: .
j_gene: TRBJ2-3
d_gene: .
v_gene: TRBV5-1

CDR3aa: CASSPLFYEQYF
CDR3nt: TGTGCCAGCAGCCCTCTATTCTACGAGCAGTACTTC
abundance: .
j_gene: TRBJ2-7
d_gene: .
v_gene: TRBV7-8

CDR3aa: CASSAGLAGGSDTQYF
CDR3nt: TGTGCCAGCAGCGCTGGACTAGCGGGAGGTTCAGATACGCAGTATTTT
abundance: .
j_gene: TRBJ2-3
d_gene: TRBD2
v_gene: TRBV9

CDR3aa: CASSVGLAGGKDTQYF
CDR3nt: TGTGCCAGCAGCGTAGGCCTAGCGGGGGGTAAAGATACGCAGTATTTT
abundance: .
j_gene: TRBJ2-3
d_gene: TRBD2
v_gene: TRBV9

CDR3aa: CASRPDRTGYGYTF
CDR3nt: TGCGCCAGCAGACCCGACAGGACGGGCTATGGCTACACCTTC
abundance: .
j_gene: TRBJ1-2
d_gene: .
v_gene: TRBV5-1

CDR3aa: CASTSYPGGNTIYF
CDR3nt: TGTGCCAGTACCTCGTACCCGGGTGGAAACACCATATATTTT
abundance: .
j_gene: TRBJ1-3
d_gene: .
v_gene: TRBV19